This TCR beta chain came from a study of cytomegalovirus exposure and HLA in healthy donors. Overall study context: Among approximately 390 genotyped donors, roughly 81% fell in the Caucasian-associated ancestry cluster.

A remark on this clone: The antigen remains unidentified.

This CDR3 has 18 residues. V shed 0 bases and J shed 5 bases, with 22 bases lying between them. Both 60 Vbeta primers and 13 Jbeta primers went into the PCR. Some clones are missing from TCRdb's copy, which holds only in-frame ones; the method was immunoSEQ multiplex PCR. The sample shows around 200,000 clones, about four fifths of them seen only once. Whole-study findings and limits: Information on immune exposure was restricted to one variable (CMV serostatus). When a later analysis was performed, an Asian-associated ancestry cluster reportedly had fewer N-insertions than the roughly 670-donor mean.

This receptor was taken from a woman aged 45-65 years in good health and CMV-seropositive. What was sequenced was PBMCs. J is TRBJ2-5 and V is TRBV6-7; D unresolved. TRBV6-7 is an open reading frame whose function is uncertain. CDR3 nucleotides: TGTGCCAGCAGTTACTCGAATGTTTTACAGATCTCCCCGGAGACCCAGTACTTC. This codes for CASSYSNVLQISPETQYF.